A single sample gave rise to the 18 T cell receptor beta chains below, sequenced in a study of OX40 agonist ivuxolimab in advanced cancers. TCRdb keeps only in-frame clones here, not all; method: immunoSEQ multiplex PCR. The data show more than 55,000 clones, 77% seen once. Sequenced material: CD4+ or CD8+ T cells sorted from blood, taken in a trial of the OX40 agonist ivuxolimab. These receptors originate from an adult with an advanced solid tumor such as melanoma, head and neck, liver or kidney cancer.

V usage is TRBV5-1 and J usage is TRBJ2-1; TRBD2 matches 9 bases. The CDR3 is 16 residues long. Germline CDR1 SGHRS, CDR2 YFSETQ. Trimming at V came to 5 bases and at J to 0 bases, leaving 6 bases not matched to a gene. The CDR3 DNA follows: TGCGCCAGCAGTCCGACTAGCGGTAGCTCCTACAATGAGCAGTTCTTC. Its translation is CASSPTSGSSYNEQFF.

The V and J genes are TRBV28 and TRBJ1-2; D gene uncertain. V shed 3 bases and J shed 8 bases, with 13 bases lying between them. The CDR3 covers 13 residues. Germline CDR1 MDHEN, CDR2 SYDVKM. CDR3 sequence: CASSFMGMRGYTF. In DNA form, the CDR3 reads TGTGCCAGCAGTTTTATGGGGATGCGGGGCTACACCTTC.

The V gene is TRBV18, the J gene TRBJ1-2; D may be TRBD1 (6 bases). The V end was cut by 2 bases, the J end by 5 bases, with 12 bases between. Germline V CDR1 and CDR2: KGHSH, LQKENI. The CDR3 has 14 residues. In nucleotides, the CDR3 is TGTGCCAGCTCACCAGGGGACATAGTATATGGCTACACCTTC. Protein: CASSPGDIVYGYTF.

This clone has more than one count but fewer than ten. J is TRBJ2-3 and V is TRBV2; 9 bases agree with TRBD1. From germline, CDR1 is SNHLY and CDR2 FYNNEI. V trimming: 7 bases; J trimming: 5 bases; junction bases outside the gene matches: 10. This CDR3 has 15 amino acids. CDR3 in DNA: TGTGCCAGCACCGCCCCGGGACAGGGAGGAGATACGCAGTATTTT. As protein: CASTAPGQGGDTQYF.

The chain employs TRBV7-2 and TRBJ2-3; the match to TRBD1 covers 7 bases. The CDR3 consists of 17 residues. The germline CDR1 and CDR2 sequences are SGHTA and FQGNSA. With V trimmed by 5 bases and J by 2 bases, 13 bases remained unmatched. Here the CDR3 reads CASSPGQPNLITDTQYF. The CDR3 coding sequence is TGTGCCAGCAGCCCGGGACAGCCGAACCTCATCACAGATACGCAGTATTTT.

The V gene is TRBV7-6, the J gene TRBJ1-1; D might be TRBD1 (5 bases). Trimming took 1 base from V and 6 from J, leaving 12 bases between them. CDR3 length: 14 amino acids. Germline assignment: CDR1 SGHVS and CDR2 FNYEAQ. CDR3 DNA sequence: TGTGCCAGCAGCTTAGTCGCACGGGGCTCTGAAGCTTTCTTT. Translation: CASSLVARGSEAFF.

The genes are TRBV4-3 and TRBJ1-3; no firm D call. CDR1 and CDR2 (germline): LGHNA, YSLEER. Trimming removed 1 base at V and 0 bases at J, with 10 bases between. There are 16 residues in the CDR3. Here the CDR3 reads CASSQAAANSGNTIYF. DNA of the CDR3: TGCGCCAGCAGCCAAGCGGCTGCGAACTCTGGAAACACCATATATTTT.

The rearrangement links TRBV7-9 to TRBJ2-3; TRBD2 agrees at 9 bases. The CDR3 length is 17 residues. The V gene end was trimmed by 1 base and the J gene end by 4 bases; junction bases not matched to a gene: 9. CDR1 SEHNR and CDR2 FQNEAQ come from the germline V gene (reference sequence). CDR3 sequence reads: CASSLENLAGISDTQYF. DNA of the CDR3: TGTGCCAGCAGCTTAGAAAACCTAGCGGGAATCTCAGATACGCAGTATTTT.

The chain couples TRBV5-1 to TRBJ2-1; TRBD1 matches at 7 bases. The CDR3 spans 14 residues. CDR1 and CDR2 (germline): SGHRS, YFSETQ. V gave up 4 bases and J gave up 5 bases; unmatched junction bases: 6. In DNA, the CDR3 is TGCGCCAGCAGCCCTCCGGGACAGCACAATGAGCAGTTCTTC. It codes for CASSPPGQHNEQFF.

This chain joins TRBV5-6 and TRBJ2-2; D is uncertain. Per the germline V gene, CDR1 is SGHDT and CDR2 is YYEEEE. This CDR3 comprises 14 residues. Trimming took 0 bases from V and 7 from J, leaving 10 bases between them. The CDR3 sequence: CASSLEAWGGELFF. CDR3 nucleotides: TGTGCCAGCAGCTTGGAGGCCTGGGGCGGGGAGCTGTTTTTT.

CDR3: CASSIRTGRQGPDTQYF. The CDR3 region has the DNA TGTGCCAGTAGTATCCGGACCGGTAGACAGGGACCAGATACGCAGTATTTT. The rearrangement uses TRBV19 and TRBJ2-3; 7 nucleotides align to TRBD1. Looked up from germline, CDR1 is LNHDA and CDR2 is SQIVND (reference sequence). V trimming: 3 bases; J trimming: 4 bases; junction bases outside the gene matches: 13. The CDR3 loop spans 17 amino acids.

The rearrangement uses TRBV29-1 and TRBJ1-4, with TRBD1 identical over 12 bases. The CDR3 loop spans 13 amino acids. Germline-derived CDR1 and CDR2 are SQVTM and ANQGSEA. Unmatched junction bases numbered 3, after V lost 6 bases and J lost 7 bases. The CDR3 region has the DNA TGCAGCGTGGGACAGGGGGCGGGTGAAAAACTGTTTTTT. It translates to CSVGQGAGEKLFF.

V is TRBV27 and J is TRBJ2-1, with a weak D call TRBD2 (5 bases). Germline V lookup: CDR1 MNHEY, CDR2 SMNVEV (reference sequence). The CDR3 is 15 residues long. The ends were cut back, 1 base at V and 2 bases at J, with 9 bases in the middle. The CDR3 spells CASSLFVGTYNEQFF. Here the CDR3 DNA reads TGTGCCAGCAGTTTATTTGTCGGGACCTACAATGAGCAGTTCTTC.

The rearrangement joins TRBV10-1 to TRBJ2-3; tentative D call: TRBD1 (5 bases). The V gene's germline CDR1 is WNHNN and CDR2 SYGVQD (reference sequence). Trimming took 2 bases from V and 4 from J, leaving 10 bases between them. This CDR3 has 14 residues. The CDR3 region is CASSERGRADTQYF. The CDR3, as DNA: TGCGCCAGCAGTGAGAGGGGCAGGGCAGATACGCAGTATTTT.

The chain links TRBV7-9 to TRBJ2-7; TRBD1 matches at 7 bases. The CDR3 loop spans 14 amino acids. V lost 5 bases, J lost 3 bases, and 7 bases stayed unmatched. Germline CDR1 is SEHNR and CDR2 is FQNEAQ (reference sequence). DNA of the CDR3: TGTGCCAGCAGCCCAGACAGGGAGTACTACGAGCAGTACTTC. Its translation is CASSPDREYYEQYF. The full variable domain, its missing parts supplied by reference TRBV7-9 and TRBJ2-7, is DTGVSQNPRHKITKRGQNVTFRCDPISEHNRLYWYRQTLGQGPEFLTYFQNEAQLEKSRLLSDRFSAERPKGSFSTLEIQRTEQGDSAMYLCASSPDREYYEQYFGPGTRLTVT.

The CDR3 loop is CASSLYPGGTEAFF. The CDR3 bases are TGTGCCAGCAGCTTATATCCAGGGGGCACTGAAGCTTTCTTT. The chain has TRBV7-9 and TRBJ1-1; 7 bases are shared with TRBD1. V shed 2 bases and J 4 bases; nucleotides not matched to a gene: 4. The CDR3 consists of 14 residues. CDR1 and CDR2 (germline): SEHNR, FQNEAQ (reference sequence).

The chain joins TRBV27 to TRBJ2-5, with a tentative D call TRBD2 (6 bases). V lost 3 bases and J 4 bases, leaving 12 bases between the germline ends. CDR1 is MNHEY and CDR2 is SMNVEV in the germline V gene (reference sequence). The CDR3 sequence is 14 residues long. CDR3 in amino acids: CASSLSVGGETQYF. In DNA, the CDR3 is TGTGCCAGCAGTTTGAGCGTGGGGGGAGAGACCCAGTACTTC.

The genes are TRBV9 and TRBJ1-2, with a tentative D call TRBD1 (6 bases). Per germline, CDR1 SGDLS and CDR2 YYNGEE. CDR3 size: 14 residues. Trimming shortened V by 0 bases and J by 7 bases, and 13 bases separated the two germline ends. CDR3 DNA: TGTGCCAGCAGCGTAGGGCAGGGGATAGGTGGCTACACCTTC. Protein sequence: CASSVGQGIGGYTF. The full variable domain, completed using reference TRBV9 and TRBJ1-2, is DSGVTQTPKHLITATGQRVTLRCSPRSGDLSVYWYQQSLDQGLQFLIQYYNGEERAKGNILERFSAQQFPDLHSELNLSSLELGDSALYFCASSVGQGIGGYTFGSGTRLTVV.